This section outlines one T cell receptor (beta chain) sequence together with its context. No antigen is known for it. No much larger clone is present one base from it, and per-base qualities are unavailable. The CDR3 spans 14 residues, from the cysteine through the phenylalanine. Only the CDR3 part of the read is kept: 42 bases, read in frame from the first base. V is cut by 0 bases and J by 1 base, and the space between the germline ends is 7 bases. The CDR1 and CDR2 encoded by the germline V gene are SGHRS and YFSETQ. The CDR3 regions of human TCRbeta chains were subjected to immunosequencing. On the study's bioinformatics: TCRs in the repertoires were compared against a reference library of SARS-CoV-2-specific TCRs that had been generated with the MIRA antigen-specificity platform. Breadth was defined as the fraction of unique TCRs that were SARS-CoV-2-associated, and depth was defined as the fraction of total T cells that were SARS-CoV-2-associated. Each spike-specific TCR was assigned to its reactive spike region and to a CD4 or CD8 class using the MIRA data. Log10-transformed breadth and depth values were compared by one-way ANOVA with Sidak's multiple comparisons tests. Not all clones reach the TCRdb copy of this immuneACCESS table, which keeps in-frame sequences only. Checked studies attribute under half of the gap to unresolved V genes and leave the rest unexplained. V, J and clone size derive from that table, while D and trimming were established from the DNA sequence. The sample has about 150,000 clones on record, approximately 94% of them singletons. Approximately 2% of the sample lies in the top ten.

This entry comes from a study of T cell responses to AZD1222 COVID-19 vaccine (dated by TCRdb to about 2021). For the wider study: AZD1222 recipients given second doses at about 4 weeks or at about 12 weeks were pooled, since spike-specific TCR depth and breadth were not found to differ between the two schedules. A total of approximately 250 trial participants underwent TCR sequencing, of whom around 210 had received two doses of AZD1222 and about 25 had received two doses of the MenACWY control vaccine. Trial participants were enrolled by age into subgroups of 18-55, 56-69 and 70-plus years, and roughly 150, 30 and 60 TCR-sequenced participants, respectively, were included in these subgroups. Summary of the overall study and its limitations: After two AZD1222 doses, both the breadth and the depth of spike-specific TCRs were significantly higher than at day 0 and than in MenACWY recipients. Epitopes outside the regions mutated in the B.1.351 and B.1.1.7 variants were reportedly recognized by nearly half of the unique spike-specific TCRs. Participants were mostly white British, with more females than males. The authors suggested clonal diversity may have been underestimated. Conclusions about previously exposed vaccinees are limited because only six or seven AZD1222 recipients were SARS-CoV-2 seropositive at baseline. The 56-69-year group was small, and its depth increase did not reach significance, likely because of low power. No day 14 peak-response samples were available, so repertoires were characterized only after the peak T cell response. Vaccine-associated CD4 TCRs spanned the whole spike protein, with dominant responses in regions 160-218 and 743-854.

The label giving this sample's time point can be read as: baseline before first vaccination. Vaccinee samples came from UK trials COV001 and COV002, including a single-blind randomized controlled phase 2/3 trial of AZD1222 (ChAdOx1 nCoV-19) in healthy adults. For TCRbeta chain sequencing, PBMC samples from trial participants were taken at day 0 and at day 28 after the second dose. The sample consisted of peripheral blood, taken on day 0 of AZD1222 vaccination. This sequence originates from an adult in good health. Recombination connected TRBV5-1 to TRBJ2-5; the D segment is perhaps TRBD1 or TRBD2, each sharing 5 matched bases. The nucleotide sequence reads TGCGCCAGCAGCTTGGCGGGACCCCAAGAGACCCAGTACTTC. It translates to CASSLAGPQETQYF.